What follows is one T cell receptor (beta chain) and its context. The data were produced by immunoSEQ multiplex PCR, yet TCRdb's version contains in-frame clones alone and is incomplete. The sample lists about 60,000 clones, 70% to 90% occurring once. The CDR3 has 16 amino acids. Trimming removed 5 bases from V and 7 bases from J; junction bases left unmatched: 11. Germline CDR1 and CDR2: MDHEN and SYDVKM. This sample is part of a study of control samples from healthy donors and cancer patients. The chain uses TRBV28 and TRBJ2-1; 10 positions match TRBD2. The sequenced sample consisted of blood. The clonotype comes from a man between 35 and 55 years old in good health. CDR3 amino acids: CASSGSGRAFRNEQFF. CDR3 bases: TGTGCCAGCAGTGGAAGCGGGAGGGCCTTTAGAAATGAGCAGTTCTTC.